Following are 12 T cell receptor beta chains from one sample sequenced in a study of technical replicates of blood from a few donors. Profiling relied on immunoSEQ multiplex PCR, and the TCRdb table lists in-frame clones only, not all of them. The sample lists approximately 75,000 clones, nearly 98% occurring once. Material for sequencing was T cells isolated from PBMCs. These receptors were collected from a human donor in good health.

The CDR3 DNA is TGTGCCAGTAGTCCAACCGGACTAGCGGGGCAGTGGGAGCAGTTCTTC. Translation: CASSPTGLAGQWEQFF. This chain uses TRBV19 with TRBJ2-1; 12 bases fit TRBD2. Trimming took 5 bases from V and 10 from J; bases not matched to a gene: 12. The CDR3 loop spans 16 amino acids. Germline values: CDR1 LNHDA, CDR2 SQIVND (reference sequence).

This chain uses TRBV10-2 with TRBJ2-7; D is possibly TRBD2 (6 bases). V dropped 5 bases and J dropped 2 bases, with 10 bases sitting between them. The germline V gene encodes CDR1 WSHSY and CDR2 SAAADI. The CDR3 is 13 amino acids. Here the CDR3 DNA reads TGCGCCAGCAGTTTGACGGGGGCCTACGAGCAGTACTTC. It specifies CASSLTGAYEQYF.

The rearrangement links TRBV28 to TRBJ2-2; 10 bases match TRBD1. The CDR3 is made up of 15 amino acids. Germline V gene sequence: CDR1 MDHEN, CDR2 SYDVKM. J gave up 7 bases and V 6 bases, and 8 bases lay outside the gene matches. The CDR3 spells CASSGDRGLGGELFF. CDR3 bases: TGTGCCAGCAGCGGTGACAGGGGGCTAGGCGGGGAGCTGTTTTTT.

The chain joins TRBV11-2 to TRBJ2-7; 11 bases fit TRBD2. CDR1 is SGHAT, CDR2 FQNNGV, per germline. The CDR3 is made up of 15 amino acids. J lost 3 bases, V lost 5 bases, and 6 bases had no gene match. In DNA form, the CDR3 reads TGTGCCAGCAGCCTGTTCGGGACTAGCGGCTACGAGCAGTACTTC. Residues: CASSLFGTSGYEQYF.

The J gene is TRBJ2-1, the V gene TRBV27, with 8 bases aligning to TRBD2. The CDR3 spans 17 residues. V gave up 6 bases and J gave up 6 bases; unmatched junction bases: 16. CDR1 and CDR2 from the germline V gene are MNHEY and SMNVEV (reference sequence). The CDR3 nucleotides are TGTGCCAGCAGCCAGCCCGTCGATCTAGCGGGCCTCAATGAGCAGTTCTTC. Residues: CASSQPVDLAGLNEQFF.

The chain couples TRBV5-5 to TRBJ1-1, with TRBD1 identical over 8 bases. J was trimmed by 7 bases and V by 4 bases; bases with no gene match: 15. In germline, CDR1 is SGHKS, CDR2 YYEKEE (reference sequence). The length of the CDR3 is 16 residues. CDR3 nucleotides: TGTGCCAGCAGCCTGGGGACAGGAAAGCTTCAACATGAAGCTTTCTTT. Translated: CASSLGTGKLQHEAFF.

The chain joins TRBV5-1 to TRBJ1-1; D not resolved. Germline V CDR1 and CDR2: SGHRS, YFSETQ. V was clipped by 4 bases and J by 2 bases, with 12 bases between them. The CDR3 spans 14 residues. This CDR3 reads CASSVGDTNTEAFF. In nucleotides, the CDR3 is TGCGCCAGCAGCGTGGGAGACACCAACACTGAAGCTTTCTTT.

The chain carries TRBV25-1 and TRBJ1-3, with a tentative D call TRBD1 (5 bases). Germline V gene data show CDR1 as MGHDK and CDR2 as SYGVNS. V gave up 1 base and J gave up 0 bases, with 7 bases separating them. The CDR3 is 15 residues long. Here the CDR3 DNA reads TGTGCCAGCAGTGAATCAGGGTTCTCTGGAAACACCATATATTTT. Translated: CASSESGFSGNTIYF.

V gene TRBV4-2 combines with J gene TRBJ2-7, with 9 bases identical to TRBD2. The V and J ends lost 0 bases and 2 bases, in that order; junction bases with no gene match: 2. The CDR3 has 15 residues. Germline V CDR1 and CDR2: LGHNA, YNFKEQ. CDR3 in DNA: TGTGCCAGCAGCCAAGAGACTAGCGGTCCCTACGAGCAGTACTTC. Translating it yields CASSQETSGPYEQYF.

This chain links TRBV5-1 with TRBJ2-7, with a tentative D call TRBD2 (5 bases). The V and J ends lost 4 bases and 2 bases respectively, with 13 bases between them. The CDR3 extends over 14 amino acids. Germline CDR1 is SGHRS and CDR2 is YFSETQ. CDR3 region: CASSLESGTYEQYF. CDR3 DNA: TGCGCCAGCAGCCTAGAATCGGGAACCTACGAGCAGTACTTC.

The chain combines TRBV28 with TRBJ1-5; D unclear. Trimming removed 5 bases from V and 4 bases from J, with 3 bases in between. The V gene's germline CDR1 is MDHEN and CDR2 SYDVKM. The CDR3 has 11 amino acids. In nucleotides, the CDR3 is TGTGCCAGCAGTCCAAATCAGCCCCAGCATTTT. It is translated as CASSPNQPQHF.

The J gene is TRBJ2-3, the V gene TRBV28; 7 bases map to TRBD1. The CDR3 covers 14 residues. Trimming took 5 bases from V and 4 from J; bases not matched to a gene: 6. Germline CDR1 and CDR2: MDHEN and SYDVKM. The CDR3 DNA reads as TGTGCCAGCAGTCTTCCAGGGGGTCCAGATACGCAGTATTTT. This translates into CASSLPGGPDTQYF.